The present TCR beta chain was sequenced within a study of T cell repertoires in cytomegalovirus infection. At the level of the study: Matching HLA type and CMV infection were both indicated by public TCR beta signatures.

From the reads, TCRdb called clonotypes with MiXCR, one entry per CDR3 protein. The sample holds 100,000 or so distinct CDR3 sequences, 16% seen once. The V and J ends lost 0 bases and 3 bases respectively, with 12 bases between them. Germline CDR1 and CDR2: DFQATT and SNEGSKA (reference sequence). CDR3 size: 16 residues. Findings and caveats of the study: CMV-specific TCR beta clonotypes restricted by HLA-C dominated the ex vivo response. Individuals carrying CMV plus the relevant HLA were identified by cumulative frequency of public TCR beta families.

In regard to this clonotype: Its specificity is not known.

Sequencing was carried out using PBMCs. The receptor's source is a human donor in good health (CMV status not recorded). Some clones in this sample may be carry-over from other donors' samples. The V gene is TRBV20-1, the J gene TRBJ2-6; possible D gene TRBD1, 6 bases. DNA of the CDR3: TGCAGTGCTAGAGATCGGCGGACAGTTGGGGCCAACGTCCTGACTTTC. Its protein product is CSARDRRTVGANVLTF.